This T cell receptor beta chain stems from a study of shared clonotypes between healthy human individuals (dated by TCRdb to 2018 to 2021). Concerning the study at large: A few men and two women, aged 18 to 49 years, made up the cohort. For each donor, CD4 naive and CD4 memory were each given three plates, CD8 naive was given two plates, and CD8 memory was given one plate. Blood TCR repertoires of a handful of healthy adults were deeply sequenced to estimate repertoire size and the extent of clonotype sharing between individuals. Libraries were prepared and TCR repertoires were sequenced by different laboratories using diverse techniques, in order to increase sequencing depth and limit assay-specific biases. Per donor, leukapheresis produced somewhere between about 0.94 and 8.9 billion PBMCs. The study at large found these results: Because the study included a small number of donors, the genetic and exposure-history diversity represented was limited. Naive subsets generally had larger estimated clonotype richness than memory subsets did. Pairwise subsampling indicated that sequencing depth was expected to affect the degree of clonotype sharing among donors. Sampling was limited to blood, and TCR repertoires in tissue likely differ from TCR repertoires in blood. Rarefaction of sorted-subset datasets indicated incomplete sequencing despite the large sequencing depth. Approximately 5% of naive CD4, around 4% of naive CD8, approximately 2.2% of memory CD4, and less than 0.45% of memory CD8 clonotypes were shared across a few donors. Higher generation probabilities were observed for clonotypes shared by all four sorted-subset donors than for non-shared clonotypes.

The donors were healthy, HIV-negative adults who had no recently reported acute infections or vaccinations. All donors were Caucasian adults living in Nashville, Tennessee, USA. CD8 memory samples consisted of magnetically selected CD45RO+ cells combined with CCR7-negative CD45RA+ effector memory (TemRA) cells. Blood was collected by leukapheresis, and PBMCs were isolated by Ficoll-Histopaque density gradient centrifugation and then cryopreserved in liquid nitrogen vapor phase. Analytical flow cytometry was used to check the purity and quantity of every magnetically sorted T cell population. From each sorted fraction, genomic DNA was isolated and quantified by UV absorbance on a Nanodrop 2000c. This clone was seen a few times. This clone's antigen is unknown. Base qualities are not provided; no much larger clone lies one nucleotide away. CDR1 is given as SEHNR and CDR2 as FQNEAQ, both from the germline V gene (reference sequence). The junction shows trimming of 0 bases on V and 6 bases on J, and the gene matches do not reach 5 bases of it. The CDR3, from cysteine to phenylalanine, totals 15 residues. Only CDR3 DNA remains: 45 bases, in frame from the first base.

Using the deep immunoSEQ assay, TCR CDR3 regions were amplified from genomic DNA by multiplex PCR. Genomic DNA extracted from each cell subset was distributed evenly over all wells of several immunoSEQ 96-well plates, and each plate served as one replicate. For sorted subsets, about 220 ng of genomic DNA, equivalent to tens of thousands of T cell genomes, went into each replicate PCR. Purified libraries were measured with a Qubit 3.0 fluorometer, size-checked on a Bioanalyzer 2100, and measured again with the KAPA Library Quantification kit. A separate single-read 150-cycle Illumina NextSeq 550 flow cell was used to sequence each immunoSEQ 96-well plate. The paper's processing steps were these. The immunoSEQ output contained only junctional sequences without quality scores, so filtering could not match that applied to full-length reads. Sequences were annotated with PyIR, a Python wrapper for IgBLAST v1.9, using IMGT germline references to assign V/J genes and CDR3. Reads were filtered out if the reads had weak V/J assignments (E-value above 1e-6), no CDR3, stop codons, out-of-frame junctions, or ambiguous translated residues. A V3J clonotype was defined by an identical inferred V gene, J gene, and CDR3 amino acid sequence. To compute the percentage overlap between repertoires, the number of shared unique clonotypes was divided by the size of the smaller repertoire. Three approaches were used to assess repertoire richness: RTK rarefaction, the Chao1 estimator, and Recon v2.1 estimates of unobserved clonotypes. Generation probabilities were computed with OLGA for all TCRbeta clonotypes obtained by the gDNA method from several donors. Imported from immuneACCESS, the table was reduced by TCRdb to in-frame sequences with V and J called. These copies leave out some clones; in studies compared against another copy, an unresolved V gene accounts for under half, and the cause of the remainder is not known. The DNA gave D and trimming, while V, J and clone size come from that table. The sample table records roughly 100,000 clones; 65% to 75% of these occur just once. Around 26% of the sample lies in the top ten.

The TCR sequence derives from a woman aged 25 to 45 in good health. The rearranged chain carries TRBV7-9 and TRBJ2-5; TRBD1 matches 9 bases in the middle. Sequences were obtained from memory CD8+ T cells sorted from blood. Explained via the paper, the cell subset or site label denotes: CD45RO+ cells pooled with CCR7-negative TemRA cells. The nucleotides read TGTGCCAGCAGCTTAGCAACAGGGGGCTCGAAGACCCAGTACTTC. This yields the protein CASSLATGGSKTQYF.